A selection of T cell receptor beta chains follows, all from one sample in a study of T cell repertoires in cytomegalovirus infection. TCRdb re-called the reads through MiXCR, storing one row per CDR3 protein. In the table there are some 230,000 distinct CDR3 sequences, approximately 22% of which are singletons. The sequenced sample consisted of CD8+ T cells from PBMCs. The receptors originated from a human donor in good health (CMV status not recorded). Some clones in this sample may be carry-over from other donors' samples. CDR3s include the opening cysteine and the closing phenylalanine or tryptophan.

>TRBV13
CASSLGTLSYEQYF
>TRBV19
CASSGQGSYNEQFF
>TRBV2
CASSEWQGYEQYF
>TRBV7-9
CASSLGSSNNEQFF
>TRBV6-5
CASSPSDNQPQHF
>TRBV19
CASRGTGSYEQYF
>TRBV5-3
CASGIGPLNTGELFF
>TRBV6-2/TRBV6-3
CASSYWDRGREAFF
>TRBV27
CATRMSTNQPQHF
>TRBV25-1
CASRAKTGHNSPLHF
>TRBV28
CASRRTEAFF
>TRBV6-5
CATLGEAGNTIYF
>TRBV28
CASSSPRETGRVTQYF
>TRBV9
CASSLTTSLSETQYF
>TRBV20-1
CSARLGYNEQFF
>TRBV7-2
CASSPQTLNTEAFF
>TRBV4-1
CASSPRTGVETQYF
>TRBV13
CASSPRGKNTEAFF
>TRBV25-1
CASAGDTQYF
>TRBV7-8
CASSREASTDTQYF
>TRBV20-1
CSATRDNSNQPQHF
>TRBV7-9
CASSFLGTDYGYTF
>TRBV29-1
CSVTQGQQETQYF
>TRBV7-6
CASSPPGQGINSPLHF
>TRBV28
CASSGDTEWDEQFF
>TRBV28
CASSPTGQRQETQYF
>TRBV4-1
CASSLGPLAINEQFF
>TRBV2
CASTDGGQGFSPLHF
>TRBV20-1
CSAWQGGETQYF
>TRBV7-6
CASSGGALNEQFF
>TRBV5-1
CASSLTGEDGYTF
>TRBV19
CASSMPGVPYEQYF
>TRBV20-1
CSARPTGWFGEQFF
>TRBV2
CASSPLAGGTNEQFF
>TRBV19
CASSSSGNIQYF
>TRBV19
CASRTTGVSYNEQFF
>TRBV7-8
CASSRPGLWETQYF
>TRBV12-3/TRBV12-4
CVSSRGNTGELFF
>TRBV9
CASSGSTTPTNYGYTF
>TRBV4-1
CASSQTAEVPYEQYF
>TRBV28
CATQKTETGESSYNSPLHF
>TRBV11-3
CASTRTASSGNTIYF
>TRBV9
CASSGEGTLVEQYF
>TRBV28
CASRGGTGGVGELFF
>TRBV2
CASSEGHNTGELFF
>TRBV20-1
CSARSGLAGFPENNEQFF
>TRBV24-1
CATSDLGQGSGTDTQYF
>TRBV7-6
CASSISGASTDTQYF
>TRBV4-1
CASSQAPDRVTYEQYF
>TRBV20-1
CSAFSGGAPYNEQFF
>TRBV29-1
CSVEGTSGGAKFF
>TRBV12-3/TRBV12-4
CASSLEGAGEQYF
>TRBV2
CAGIVTYSYEQYF
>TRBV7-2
CASSHGTSTYYEQYF
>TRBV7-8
CASSLMWELGVMNTEAFF